This entry concerns a single TCR beta chain. Antigen specificity is unknown. Germline V gene data show CDR1 as MNHEY and CDR2 as SVGEGT. This CDR3 comprises 15 residues. The record originates from a study of CXCR3-negative and CXCR3-positive naive CD8 T cells. Study findings and constraints: TCR interaction strength was inferred from TRB CDR3 physicochemistry, as CD5 matched across naive subsets. Researchers reported similar TRBV-TRBJ usage in naive CXCR3-negative and CXCR3-positive cells, though memory differed. Relative to memory CD8+ cells, whose diversity was much lower, both naive subsets had comparably high diversity.

Every individual CD8+ T cell subset underwent sorting in triplicate at 250,000 to 300,000 cells apiece. UMI-labeled 5' RACE TRB cDNA libraries were prepared from the cells. Reprocessing the 5' RACE reads, TCRdb reports a single entry for every CDR3 protein and omits DNA. The clone table shows 35,000 to 50,000 distinct CDR3 sequences, with the ten largest holding about 11%. The sample taken for sequencing was memory CD8+ T cells from blood. The chain joins TRBV6-2 or TRBV6-3 to TRBJ2-1; TCRdb designates TRBD2, a call that cannot be tested without DNA. This TCR was sampled from a human donor in good health. Some clones in this sample may be carry-over from other donors' samples. CDR3 protein: CASRLLGTSFHEQFF.